This T cell receptor (beta chain) was captured in a study of blood T cells in healthy people across ages. Findings of the study overall: Researchers report that TCR beta diversity correlated strongly with naive T cell percentage.

A note on this clonotype: Its antigen is unidentified.

Combining a sample-barcoded 5' primer with a J-beta primer mix, a second PCR ran for about 7 to 11 cycles. TCRdb re-called the 5' RACE reads through MiXCR, storing one row per CDR3 protein. This sample has over 600,000 distinct CDR3 sequences; 40% to 45% occur once, and the top ten carry about 32%. The CDR3 loop spans 15 amino acids. The V gene end was trimmed by 2 bases and the J gene end by 6 bases; junction bases not matched to a gene: 5. In germline, CDR1 is SGHRS, CDR2 YFSETQ. The clonotype originates from a man older than 75 in good health. The sample comprised blood. The rearrangement joins TRBV5-1 to TRBJ2-2; 9 positions agree with TRBD1. The CDR3 nucleotides are TGCGCCAGCAGCTTCGAGGGACAGGGACCCGGGGAGCTGTTTTTT. This sequence encodes CASSFEGQGPGELFF. Full variable domain (missing parts from reference TRBV5-1 and TRBJ2-2): KAGVTQTPRYLIKTRGQQVTLSCSPISGHRSVSWYQQTPGQGLQFLFEYFSETQRNKGNFPGRFSGRQFSNSRSEMNVSTLELGDSALYLCASSFEGQGPGELFFGEGSRLTVL.